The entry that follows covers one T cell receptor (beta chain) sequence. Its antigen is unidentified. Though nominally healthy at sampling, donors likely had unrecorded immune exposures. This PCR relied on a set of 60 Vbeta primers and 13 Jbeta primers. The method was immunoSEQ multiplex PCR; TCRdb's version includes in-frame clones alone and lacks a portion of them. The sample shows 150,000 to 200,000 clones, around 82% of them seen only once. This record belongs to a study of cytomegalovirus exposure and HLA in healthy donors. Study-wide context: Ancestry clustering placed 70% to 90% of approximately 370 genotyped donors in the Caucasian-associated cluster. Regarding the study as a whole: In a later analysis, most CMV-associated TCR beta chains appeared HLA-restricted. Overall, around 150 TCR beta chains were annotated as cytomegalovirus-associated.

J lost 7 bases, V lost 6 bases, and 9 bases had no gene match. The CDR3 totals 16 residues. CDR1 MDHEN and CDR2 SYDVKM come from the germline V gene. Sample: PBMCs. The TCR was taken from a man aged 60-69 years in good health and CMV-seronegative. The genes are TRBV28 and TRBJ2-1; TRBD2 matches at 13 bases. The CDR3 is CASRLRTSGRGNEQFF. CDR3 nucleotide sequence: TGTGCCAGCAGACTGCGAACTAGCGGGAGGGGAAATGAGCAGTTCTTC.